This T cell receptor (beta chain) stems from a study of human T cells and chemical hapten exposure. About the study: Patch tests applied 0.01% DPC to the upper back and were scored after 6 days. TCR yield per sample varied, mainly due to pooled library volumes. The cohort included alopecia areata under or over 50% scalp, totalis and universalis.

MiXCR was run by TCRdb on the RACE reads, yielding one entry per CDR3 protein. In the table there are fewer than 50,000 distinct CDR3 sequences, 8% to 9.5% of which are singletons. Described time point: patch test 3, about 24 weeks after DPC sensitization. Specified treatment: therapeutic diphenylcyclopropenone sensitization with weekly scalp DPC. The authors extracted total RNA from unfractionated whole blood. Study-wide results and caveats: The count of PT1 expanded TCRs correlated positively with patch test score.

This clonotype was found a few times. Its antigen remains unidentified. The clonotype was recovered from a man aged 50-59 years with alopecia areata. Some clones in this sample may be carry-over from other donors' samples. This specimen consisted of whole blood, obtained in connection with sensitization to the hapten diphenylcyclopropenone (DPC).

CDR3 residues: CASSGTGDYTF. DNA of the CDR3: TGCGCCAGCAGTGGGACAGGGGACTACACCTTC. V is TRBV10-1 and J is TRBJ1-2; TRBD1 agrees at 9 bases. This CDR3 has 11 residues. The germline CDR1 and CDR2 sequences are WNHNN and SYGVQD (reference sequence). V lost 4 bases, J lost 10 bases, and 1 base stayed unmatched.